A single T cell receptor (beta chain) is shown here with its context. Looked up from germline, CDR1 is DFQATT and CDR2 is SNEGSKA (reference sequence). This CDR3 has 11 amino acids. V shed 5 bases and J shed 6 bases, with 10 bases lying between them. This entry comes from a study of blood T cell repertoires in COVID-19. About the study: Italy, Spain and the United States were the sources of the convalescent and acute COVID-19 samples. T cells, B-cell-depleted T cells, or PBMCs provided the cDNA or gDNA that served as material.

As handled by the study authors: Estimation of nucleated cell counts was performed using reference gene primer amplification. Clones were read by immunoSEQ multiplex PCR, and TCRdb kept only the in-frame ones, dropping some. V, J and clone size are those of that table, while D and trimming were read from the DNA. The table has tens of thousands of clones, more than 80% seen once. The sample was peripheral blood. This clonotype was obtained from a man older than 75 with COVID-19, enrolled during active disease. The chain has TRBV20-1 and TRBJ1-1, with D possibly matching TRBD1 (5 bases). CDR3 in DNA: TGCAGTGCTTGGCAGGGCCCTGAAGCTTTCTTT. This sequence encodes CSAWQGPEAFF.